The present entry profiles one TCR beta chain with its context. This sample stems from a study of technical replicates of blood from several donors. The protocol was immunoSEQ multiplex PCR, while the TCRdb copy is restricted to in-frame clones and leaves out a portion. This sample has 78,000 or so clones, with around 92% found just once. V was clipped by 7 bases and J by 2 bases, with 9 bases between them. Germline-derived CDR1 and CDR2 are MDHEN and SYDVKM. This CDR3 has 12 residues. Specimen: T cells isolated from PBMCs. This chain links TRBV28 with TRBJ2-7; TRBD2 might be the D (5 bases). This TCR was sampled from a human donor in good health. Some clones in this sample may be carry-over from other donors' samples. CDR3 sequence: CASKDLTYEQYF. The CDR3, as DNA: TGTGCCAGCAAGGACTTAACCTACGAGCAGTACTTC.